Listed below are T cell receptor beta chains from one sample, sequenced in a study of shared clonotypes between healthy human individuals. Generated by immunoSEQ multiplex PCR, the TCRdb table keeps only in-frame clones and is missing some. The table includes some 1,900,000 clones, roughly 94% detected once. Sequenced input: naive CD8+ T cells sorted from blood. The receptors originated from a man younger than 35 in good health. The CDR3 runs from the conserved cysteine through the conserved F or W. Fields, in order: CDR3 length, D gene, J gene, clone size, V gene, CDR3 protein, CDR3 DNA. A D gene is named only where the DNA matches it firmly. Clone sizes are given selectively: once, few, many, or a class where the clone is expanded.

>17|TRBD1|TRBJ2-4|-|TRBV13
CASSFLDRGYNKNIQYF
TGTGCCAGCAGCTTTTTGGACAGGGGGTATAACAAAAACATTCAGTACTTC
>12|-|TRBJ2-5|once|TRBV7-9
CASSFREETQYF
TGTGCCAGCAGCTTCAGGGAAGAGACCCAGTACTTC
>14|-|TRBJ1-2|-|TRBV10-3
CAISERIQPGGYTF
TGTGCCATCAGTGAGAGGATCCAGCCGGGTGGCTACACCTTC
>13|-|TRBJ1-6|-|TRBV5-4
CASSLTVNSPLHF
TGTGCCAGCAGCTTAACGGTAAATTCACCCCTCCACTTT
>14|TRBD2|TRBJ2-5|-|TRBV5-1
CASSLGTSLETQYF
TGCGCCAGCAGCTTGGGGACTAGCTTGGAGACCCAGTACTTC
>14|TRBD2|TRBJ2-1|once|TRBV10-3
CAISGAGADNEQFF
TGTGCCATCAGTGGAGCGGGGGCCGACAATGAGCAGTTCTTC
>11|-|TRBJ1-2|-|TRBV5-6
CASSLVDGYTF
TGTGCCAGCAGCTTGGTAGATGGCTACACCTTC
>14|-|TRBJ2-3|-|TRBV5-1
CASSELTGTDTQYF
TGCGCCAGCAGCGAACTTACAGGAACAGATACGCAGTATTTT
>14|TRBD1|TRBJ2-1|-|TRBV6-1
CASSEGTGRHEQFF
TGTGCCAGCAGTGAAGGGACAGGGCGACATGAGCAGTTCTTC
>19|TRBD2|TRBJ2-2|-|TRBV19
CASSPEGTSGREGTGELFF
TGTGCCAGTAGTCCGGAAGGGACTAGCGGGAGGGAAGGTACCGGGGAGCTGTTTTTT
>14|-|TRBJ1-2|-|TRBV4-1
CASSQTDSNYGYTF
TGCGCCAGCAGCCAGACGGACAGCAACTATGGCTACACCTTC
>15|-|TRBJ2-3|-|TRBV2
CASSPKVQSTDTQYF
TGTGCCAGCAGTCCTAAGGTTCAGAGCACAGATACGCAGTATTTT
>14|-|TRBJ2-7|-|TRBV13
CASSPRLGSYEQYF
TGTGCCAGCAGCCCCAGACTAGGAAGCTACGAGCAGTACTTC
>12|-|TRBJ2-3|-|TRBV30
CAWGVGTDTQYF
TGTGCCTGGGGCGTGGGTACAGATACGCAGTATTTT
>15|-|TRBJ1-1|once|TRBV27
CASSLAGPENTEAFF
TGTGCCAGCAGTTTAGCGGGACCCGAGAACACTGAAGCTTTCTTT
>14|TRBD1|TRBJ2-2|-|TRBV6-5
CASTITGEGGELFF
TGTGCCAGCACCATTACAGGGGAAGGCGGGGAGCTGTTTTTT
>15|-|TRBJ2-7|-|TRBV28
CASKSLGGGSYEQYF
TGTGCCAGCAAGAGTCTCGGGGGCGGCTCCTACGAGCAGTACTTC
>15|TRBD2|TRBJ2-5|-|TRBV9
CASRDGLAGGETQYF
TGTGCCAGCAGGGACGGACTAGCGGGAGGGGAGACCCAGTACTTC
>15|-|TRBJ2-7|-|TRBV9
CASSVATGGVYEQYF
TGTGCCAGCAGCGTAGCCACTGGGGGAGTTTACGAGCAGTACTTC
>15|-|TRBJ2-7|-|TRBV27
CASSTGLSSSYEQYF
TGTGCCAGCAGTACCGGACTGAGTTCATCCTACGAGCAGTACTTC
>13|-|TRBJ1-5|-|TRBV7-9
CASSSGGNQPQHF
TGTGCCAGCAGCTCGGGCGGGAATCAGCCCCAGCATTTT
>14|TRBD1|TRBJ1-5|once|TRBV4-1
CASSPQGGDQPQHF
TGCGCCAGCAGCCCACAGGGGGGGGATCAGCCCCAGCATTTT
>15|-|TRBJ2-3|-|TRBV5-4
CASSLVQPGTDTQYF
TGTGCCAGCAGCTTGGTACAGCCTGGCACAGATACGCAGTATTTT
>15|TRBD2|TRBJ2-1|-|TRBV7-8
CASSLGSSGSDEQFF
TGTGCCAGCAGCTTAGGGTCTAGCGGGAGTGATGAGCAGTTCTTC
>13|TRBD1|TRBJ2-7|-|TRBV7-9
CASSPQGAYEQYF
TGTGCCAGCAGCCCTCAGGGGGCCTACGAGCAGTACTTC
>11|-|TRBJ1-1|-|TRBV25-1
CASSVNTEAFF
TGTGCCAGCAGTGTGAACACTGAAGCTTTCTTT
>13|-|TRBJ2-5|-|TRBV6-5
CASSYGGRETQYF
TGTGCCAGCAGTTACGGGGGGAGAGAGACCCAGTACTTC
>13|-|TRBJ1-5|-|TRBV28
CASSLLANQPQHF
TGTGCCAGCAGTTTATTGGCCAATCAGCCCCAGCATTTT
>13|TRBD1|TRBJ1-2|-|TRBV29-1
CSSEGTGGYGYTF
TGCAGCTCGGAGGGGACAGGAGGCTATGGCTACACCTTC
>12|-|TRBJ2-7|once|TRBV28
CASGESSYEQYF
TGTGCCAGCGGGGAGAGCTCCTACGAGCAGTACTTC
>14|-|TRBJ1-2|-|TRBV14
CASSQNYVDYGYTF
TGTGCCAGCAGCCAAAACTATGTGGACTATGGCTACACCTTC
>15|-|TRBJ1-4|-|TRBV5-5
CASSQIRGTNEKLFF
TGTGCCAGCAGTCAAATCCGAGGGACTAATGAAAAACTGTTTTTT
>12|-|TRBJ2-3|-|TRBV6-6
CASSDPTDTQYF
TGTGCCAGCTCAGACCCCACAGATACGCAGTATTTT
>15|-|TRBJ1-6|once|TRBV29-1
CSVEDDDSPNSPLHF
TGCAGCGTTGAAGATGACGATAGCCCGAATTCACCCCTCCACTTT
>17|-|TRBJ2-2|-|TRBV5-4
CASHTNFGAANTGELFF
TGTGCCAGCCACACAAATTTCGGGGCCGCGAACACCGGGGAGCTGTTTTTT
>14|TRBD2|TRBJ2-3|-|TRBV30
CAWSVGLAGDTQYF
TGTGCCTGGAGTGTAGGTCTAGCGGGGGATACGCAGTATTTT
>19|-|TRBJ2-1|once|TRBV4-3
CASSQEGGAAGVWGNEQFF
TGCGCCAGCAGCCAAGAAGGGGGCGCGGCGGGAGTCTGGGGCAATGAGCAGTTCTTC
>14|-|TRBJ2-7|-|TRBV9
CASSLGASSYEQYF
TGTGCCAGCAGCCTCGGAGCCAGCTCCTACGAGCAGTACTTC
>15|TRBD1|TRBJ2-7|-|TRBV4-3
CASSQGQGALWEQYF
TGCGCCAGCAGCCAAGGACAGGGGGCTCTGTGGGAGCAGTACTTC
>13|-|TRBJ2-2|once|TRBV5-4
CASSLIYTGELFF
TGTGCCAGCAGCCTCATTTACACCGGGGAGCTGTTTTTT
>15|-|TRBJ2-1|-|TRBV6-5
CASSYSRLPYNEQFF
TGTGCCAGCAGTTACTCTCGGCTACCCTACAATGAGCAGTTCTTC
>13|-|TRBJ1-5|-|TRBV6-1
CASSGRVVQPQHF
TGTGCCAGCTCCGGCAGGGTTGTTCAGCCCCAGCATTTT
>14|-|TRBJ2-7|once|TRBV5-1
CASSLGQGNSEQYF
TGCGCCAGCAGCTTGGGTCAGGGAAATTCCGAGCAGTACTTC
>14|TRBD1|TRBJ2-3|once|TRBV5-4
CASSLDRGLDTQYF
TGTGCCAGCAGCTTGGACAGGGGGCTGGATACGCAGTATTTT
>17|TRBD2|TRBJ2-7|once|TRBV4-1
CASSQVGLAGSRPEQYF
TGCGCCAGCAGCCAAGTGGGCCTAGCGGGGTCACGACCTGAGCAGTACTTC
>16|TRBD2|TRBJ2-3|-|TRBV5-4
CASSLGYSGGTDTQYF
TGTGCCAGCAGCTTGGGGTACAGCGGGGGCACAGATACGCAGTATTTT
>14|-|TRBJ2-2|-|TRBV6-5
CASSYTGTTGELFF
TGTGCCAGCAGTTATACGGGAACCACCGGGGAGCTGTTTTTT
>16|-|TRBJ1-5|-|TRBV2
CASSEMGEYSNQPQHF
TGTGCCAGCAGTGAAATGGGGGAGTATAGCAATCAGCCCCAGCATTTT
>18|-|TRBJ2-5|-|TRBV7-6
CASSASGDVPFFQETQYF
TGTGCCAGCAGCGCCTCAGGGGACGTCCCGTTCTTTCAAGAGACCCAGTACTTC
>11|TRBD2|TRBJ2-1|-|TRBV2
CARRTSGEQFF
TGTGCCAGGAGGACTAGCGGGGAGCAGTTCTTC
>13|-|TRBJ2-7|-|TRBV27
CASSPGGPGEQYF
TGTGCCAGCAGTCCGGGTGGGCCCGGTGAGCAGTACTTC
>13|-|TRBJ1-2|-|TRBV5-1
CASSHGGLYGYTF
TGCGCCAGCAGCCATGGGGGCCTCTATGGCTACACCTTC
>14|TRBD2|TRBJ2-7|-|TRBV28
CASSFPPGGVEQYF
TGTGCCAGCAGTTTCCCCCCGGGGGGTGTTGAGCAGTACTTC
>15|-|TRBJ1-3|-|TRBV7-6
CASSSGSTSGNTIYF
TGTGCCAGCAGCTCGGGATCAACGTCTGGAAACACCATATATTTT
>16|-|TRBJ1-2|-|TRBV28
CASSSPRRGGRNGYTF
TGTGCCAGCAGTTCACCTAGGAGGGGAGGGCGAAACGGCTACACCTTC
>14|-|TRBJ1-2|-|TRBV29-1
CSVDLHTESGGYTF
TGCAGCGTTGACCTCCACACGGAAAGTGGAGGCTACACCTTC
>17|-|TRBJ2-7|-|TRBV10-3
CAISESIIGQVSNEQYF
TGTGCCATCAGTGAGTCGATTATAGGGCAGGTAAGCAACGAGCAGTACTTC
>15|TRBD2|TRBJ2-1|-|TRBV29-1
CSVEGGTSGYNEQFF
TGCAGCGTTGAAGGGGGGACTAGCGGTTACAATGAGCAGTTCTTC
>14|-|TRBJ2-7|once|TRBV27
CASSPLDTIYEQYF
TGTGCCAGCAGTCCCTTGGACACAATCTACGAGCAGTACTTC